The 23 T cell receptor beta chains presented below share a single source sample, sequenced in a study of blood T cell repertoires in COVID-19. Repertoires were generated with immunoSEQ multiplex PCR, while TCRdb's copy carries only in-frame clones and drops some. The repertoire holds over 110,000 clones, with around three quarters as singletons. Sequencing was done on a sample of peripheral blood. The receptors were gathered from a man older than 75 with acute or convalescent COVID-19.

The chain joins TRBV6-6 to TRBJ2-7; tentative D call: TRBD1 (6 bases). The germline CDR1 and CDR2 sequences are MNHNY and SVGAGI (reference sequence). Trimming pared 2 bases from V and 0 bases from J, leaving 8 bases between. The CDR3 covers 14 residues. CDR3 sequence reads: CASSYGRGSYEQYF. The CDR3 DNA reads TGTGCCAGCAGTTACGGCAGGGGCTCCTACGAGCAGTACTTC.

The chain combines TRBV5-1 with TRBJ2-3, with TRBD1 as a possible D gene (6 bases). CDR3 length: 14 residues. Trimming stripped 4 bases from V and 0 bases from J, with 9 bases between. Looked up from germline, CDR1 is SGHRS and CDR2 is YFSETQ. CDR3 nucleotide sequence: TGCGCCAGCAGCCCACAGGGTAGCACAGATACGCAGTATTTT. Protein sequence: CASSPQGSTDTQYF. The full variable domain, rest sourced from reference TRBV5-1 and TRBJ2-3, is KAGVTQTPRYLIKTRGQQVTLSCSPISGHRSVSWYQQTPGQGLQFLFEYFSETQRNKGNFPGRFSGRQFSNSRSEMNVSTLELGDSALYLCASSPQGSTDTQYFGPGTRLTVL.

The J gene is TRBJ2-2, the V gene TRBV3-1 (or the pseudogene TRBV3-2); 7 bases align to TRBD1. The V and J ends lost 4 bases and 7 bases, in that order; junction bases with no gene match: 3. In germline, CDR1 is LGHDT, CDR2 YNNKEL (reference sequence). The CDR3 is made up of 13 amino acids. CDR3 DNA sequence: TGTGCCAGCAGCCTACAGGGGATCGGGGAGCTGTTTTTT. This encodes CASSLQGIGELFF.

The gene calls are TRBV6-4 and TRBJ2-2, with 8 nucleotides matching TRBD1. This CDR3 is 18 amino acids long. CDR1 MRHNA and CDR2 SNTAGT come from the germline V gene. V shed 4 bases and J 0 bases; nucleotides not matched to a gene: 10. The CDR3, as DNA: TGTGCCAGCAGTGCCGGGACAGGAGGATTAACGAACACCGGGGAGCTGTTTTTT. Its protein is CASSAGTGGLTNTGELFF.

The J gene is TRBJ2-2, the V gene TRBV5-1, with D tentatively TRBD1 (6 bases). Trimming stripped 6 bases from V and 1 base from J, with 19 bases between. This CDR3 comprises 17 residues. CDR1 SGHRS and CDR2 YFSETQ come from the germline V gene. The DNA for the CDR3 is TGCGCCAGCAAGGTTCTAGGGGGAGCCAAGAACACCGGGGAGCTGTTTTTT. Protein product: CASKVLGGAKNTGELFF.

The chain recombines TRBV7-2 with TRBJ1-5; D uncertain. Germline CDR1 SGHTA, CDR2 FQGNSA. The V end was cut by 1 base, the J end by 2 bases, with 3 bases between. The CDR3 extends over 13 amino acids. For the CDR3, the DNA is TGTGCCAGCAGCTTAGAGCGCAATCAGCCCCAGCATTTT. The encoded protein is CASSLERNQPQHF.

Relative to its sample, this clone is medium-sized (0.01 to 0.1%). The chain's CDR3 is CASSLAGQPQHF. As DNA, the CDR3 is TGTGCCAGCAGCCTTGCCGGGCAGCCCCAGCATTTT. J is TRBJ1-5 and V is TRBV7-2; unclear D gene. Trimming shortened V by 5 bases and J by 7 bases, and 9 bases separated the two germline ends. Looked up from germline, CDR1 is SGHTA and CDR2 is FQGNSA. The CDR3 has 12 residues.

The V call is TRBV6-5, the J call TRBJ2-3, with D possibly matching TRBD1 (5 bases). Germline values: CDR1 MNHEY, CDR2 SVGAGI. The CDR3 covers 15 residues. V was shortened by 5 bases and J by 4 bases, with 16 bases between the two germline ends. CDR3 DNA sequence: TGTGCCAGCAGTACACGACAGAGGAACGCAGATACGCAGTATTTT. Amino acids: CASSTRQRNADTQYF.

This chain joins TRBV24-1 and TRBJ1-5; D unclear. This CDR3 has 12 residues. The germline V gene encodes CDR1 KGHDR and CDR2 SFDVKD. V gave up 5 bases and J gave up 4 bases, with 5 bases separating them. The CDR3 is CATSASNQPQHF. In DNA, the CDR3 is TGTGCCACCAGTGCTTCGAATCAGCCCCAGCATTTT.

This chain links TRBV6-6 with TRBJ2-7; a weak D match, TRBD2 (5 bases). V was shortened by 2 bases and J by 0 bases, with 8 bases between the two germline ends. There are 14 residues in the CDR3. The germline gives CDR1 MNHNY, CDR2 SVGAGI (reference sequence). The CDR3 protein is CASSYAGISYEQYF. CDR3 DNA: TGTGCCAGCAGTTACGCCGGGATCTCCTACGAGCAGTACTTC.

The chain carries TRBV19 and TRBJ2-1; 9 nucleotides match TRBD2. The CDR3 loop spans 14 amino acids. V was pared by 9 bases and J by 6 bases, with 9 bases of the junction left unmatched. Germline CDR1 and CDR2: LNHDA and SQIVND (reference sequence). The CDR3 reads CASRAGGKSNEQFF. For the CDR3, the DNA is TGTGCCAGCCGAGCGGGGGGCAAAAGCAATGAGCAGTTCTTC.

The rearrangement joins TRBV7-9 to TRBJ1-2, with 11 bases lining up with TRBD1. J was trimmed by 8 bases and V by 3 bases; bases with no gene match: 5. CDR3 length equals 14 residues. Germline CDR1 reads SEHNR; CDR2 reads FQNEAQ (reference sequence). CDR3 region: CASSFGQGAVGYTF. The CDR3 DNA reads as TGTGCCAGCAGCTTTGGACAGGGGGCGGTCGGCTACACCTTC.

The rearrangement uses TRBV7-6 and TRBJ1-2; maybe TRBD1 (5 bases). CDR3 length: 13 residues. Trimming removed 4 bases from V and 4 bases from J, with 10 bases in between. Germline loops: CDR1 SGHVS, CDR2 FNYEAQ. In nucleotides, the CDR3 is TGTGCCAGCAGCTCAGGGAATTCCTATGGCTACACCTTC. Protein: CASSSGNSYGYTF.

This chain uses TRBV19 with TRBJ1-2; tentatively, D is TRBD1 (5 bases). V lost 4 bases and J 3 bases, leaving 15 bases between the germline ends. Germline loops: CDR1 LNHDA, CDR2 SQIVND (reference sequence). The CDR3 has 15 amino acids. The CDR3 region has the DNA TGTGCCAGTAGTACCCAGGGCAGGTCCTACTATGGCTACACCTTC. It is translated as CASSTQGRSYYGYTF. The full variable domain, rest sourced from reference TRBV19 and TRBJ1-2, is DGGITQSPKYLFRKEGQNVTLSCEQNLNHDAMYWYRQDPGQGLRLIYYSQIVNDFQKGDIAEGYSVSREKKESFPLTVTSAQKNPTAFYLCASSTQGRSYYGYTFGSGTRLTVV.

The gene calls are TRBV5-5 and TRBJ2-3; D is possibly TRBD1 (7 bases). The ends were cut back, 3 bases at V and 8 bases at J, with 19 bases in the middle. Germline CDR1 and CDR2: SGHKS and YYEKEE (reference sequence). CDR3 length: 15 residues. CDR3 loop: CASSSAGQGGGTQYF. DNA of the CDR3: TGTGCCAGCAGCTCGGCCGGGCAGGGGGGTGGTACGCAGTATTTT.

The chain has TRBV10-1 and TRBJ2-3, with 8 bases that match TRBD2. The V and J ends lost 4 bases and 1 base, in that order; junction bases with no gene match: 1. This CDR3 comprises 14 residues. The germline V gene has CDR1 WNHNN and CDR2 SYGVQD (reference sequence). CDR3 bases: TGCGCCAGCAGTGGGCGGGGGGGCACAGATACGCAGTATTTT. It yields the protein CASSGRGGTDTQYF.

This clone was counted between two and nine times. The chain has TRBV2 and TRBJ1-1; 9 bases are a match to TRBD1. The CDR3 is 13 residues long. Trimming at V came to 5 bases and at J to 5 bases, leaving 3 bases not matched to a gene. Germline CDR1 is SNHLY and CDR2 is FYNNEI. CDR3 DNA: TGTGCCAGCAGTTCGGACAGGGGAACTGAAGCTTTCTTT. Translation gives CASSSDRGTEAFF.

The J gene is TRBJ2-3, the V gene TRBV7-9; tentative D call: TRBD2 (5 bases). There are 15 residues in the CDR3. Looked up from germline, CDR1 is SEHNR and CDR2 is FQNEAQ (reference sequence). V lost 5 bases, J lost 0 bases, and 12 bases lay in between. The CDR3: CASSPRTGSTDTQYF. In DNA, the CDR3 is TGTGCCAGCAGCCCCCGGACGGGAAGCACAGATACGCAGTATTTT.

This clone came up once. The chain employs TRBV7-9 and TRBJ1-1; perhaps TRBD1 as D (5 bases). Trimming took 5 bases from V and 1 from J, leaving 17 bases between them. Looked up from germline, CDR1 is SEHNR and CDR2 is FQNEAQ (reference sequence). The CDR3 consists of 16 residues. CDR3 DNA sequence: TGTGCCAGCAGCCCCCCAGCGGGACGAAGGAACACTGAAGCTTTCTTT. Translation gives CASSPPAGRRNTEAFF.

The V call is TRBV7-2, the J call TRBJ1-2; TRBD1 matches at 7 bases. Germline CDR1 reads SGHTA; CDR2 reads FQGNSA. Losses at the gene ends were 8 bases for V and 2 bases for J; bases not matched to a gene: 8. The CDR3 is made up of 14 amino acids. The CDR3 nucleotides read TGTGCCAGCCTATTGGAGACAGGGAACTATGGCTACACCTTC. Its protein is CASLLETGNYGYTF.

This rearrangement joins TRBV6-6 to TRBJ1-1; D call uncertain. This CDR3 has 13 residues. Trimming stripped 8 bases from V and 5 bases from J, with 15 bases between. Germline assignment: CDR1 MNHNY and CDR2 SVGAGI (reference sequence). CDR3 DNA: TGTGCCAGCTGCTCTACCCCTCGAACTGAAGCTTTCTTT. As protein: CASCSTPRTEAFF.

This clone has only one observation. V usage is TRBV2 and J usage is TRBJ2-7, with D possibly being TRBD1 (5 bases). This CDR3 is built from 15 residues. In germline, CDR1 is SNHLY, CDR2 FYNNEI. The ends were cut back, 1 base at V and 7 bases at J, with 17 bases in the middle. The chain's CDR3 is CASSEGGQVYGEQYF. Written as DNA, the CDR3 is TGTGCCAGCAGTGAAGGGGGCCAGGTTTACGGGGAGCAGTACTTC.

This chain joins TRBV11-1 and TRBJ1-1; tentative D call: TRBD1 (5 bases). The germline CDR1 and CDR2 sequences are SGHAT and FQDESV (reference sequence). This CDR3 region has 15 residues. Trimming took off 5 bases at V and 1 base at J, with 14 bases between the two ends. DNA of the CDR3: TGTGCCAGCAGCATTATCCAGGGTAAGAACACTGAAGCTTTCTTT. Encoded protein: CASSIIQGKNTEAFF.